This is a list of T cell receptor beta chains from one sample in a study of T-cell memory formation after mild COVID-19. TCRdb processed the 5' RACE reads anew with MiXCR; each CDR3 protein has one entry. The data show some 310,000 distinct CDR3 sequences, roughly 20% seen once. The sequenced sample was PBMCs or a T cell subset sorted from them (not recorded which). These receptors were obtained from a man between 18 and 29 years old who had mild COVID-19 (a few samples of this study predate the infection). Cell type and time point are not known. The CDR3 runs from the conserved cysteine through the conserved F or W. Each record gives: clone size, D gene, V gene, J gene, CDR3 DNA, CDR3 protein. The D gene is left open where the match is weak. Where a row states a size, it is once, few, many or the class of an expanded clone; other rows omit it.

>many|-|TRBV19|TRBJ2-1
TGTGCCAGTAGCCCCATCGAGGCTGGGGATGAGCAGTTCTTC
CASSPIEAGDEQFF
>few|TRBD1|TRBV28|TRBJ1-4
TGTGCCAGCAGATGGACAGGGGGTAATGAAAAACTGTTTTTT
CASRWTGGNEKLFF
>few|-|TRBV5-1|TRBJ2-3
TGCGCCAGCAGCCGCGAACAACCGGTTCGGTATTTT
CASSREQPVRYF
>-|-|TRBV5-1|TRBJ2-3
TGCGCCAGCAGATCCCCCAGAGATACGCAGTATTTT
CASRSPRDTQYF
>few|-|TRBV4-3|TRBJ1-6
TGCGCCAGCAGCCAGGCAGGGCGTTCACCCCTCCACTTT
CASSQAGRSPLHF
>few|-|TRBV5-6|TRBJ2-3
TGTGCCAGCAGCTTGGCCAATATGGGTGGGGTCACAGATACGCAGTATTTT
CASSLANMGGVTDTQYF
>-|-|TRBV10-3|TRBJ2-5
TGTGCCATCAGCCCGTCCATGGGAGGTGGGGAGACCCAGTACTTC
CAISPSMGGGETQYF
>-|-|TRBV6-5|TRBJ1-5
TGTGCCACAGCGCCGTTGAATAGCAATCAGCCCCAGCATTTT
CATAPLNSNQPQHF
>few|-|TRBV4-1|TRBJ2-1
TGCGCCAGCAGCCTCCGAGACGGCAGTAACAATGAGCAGTTCTTC
CASSLRDGSNNEQFF
>few|TRBD2|TRBV5-1|TRBJ2-1
TGCGCCAGCAGCTTCGGGAGGAATGAGCAGTTCTTC
CASSFGRNEQFF
>-|TRBD1|TRBV3-1|TRBJ1-2
TGTGCCAGCAGCCAATTGGACAGGGCGTTCTACACCTTC
CASSQLDRAFYTF
>-|-|TRBV5-1|TRBJ1-4
TGCGCCAGCAGCTTTAATCCGGCAGCCGACCGATCAACTAATGAAAAACTGTTTTTT
CASSFNPAADRSTNEKLFF
>few|-|TRBV10-3|TRBJ2-7
TGTGCCATCAGTGGTGGTGACACCTACGAGCAGTACTTC
CAISGGDTYEQYF
>few|TRBD1|TRBV20-1|TRBJ2-7
TGCAGTGCCCAGGCCCGGACAGGGAATTACGAGCAGTACTTC
CSAQARTGNYEQYF
>few|TRBD1|TRBV6-4|TRBJ2-3
TGTGCCAGCAGCGAAACAGGGGGTAGCACAGATACGCAGTATTTT
CASSETGGSTDTQYF
>-|-|TRBV5-1|TRBJ2-2
TGCGCCAGCAAAAGGGCCGTCGCTAACACCGGGGAGCTGTTTTTT
CASKRAVANTGELFF
>few|-|TRBV12-3/TRBV12-4|TRBJ2-7
TGTGCCAGCAGTTTATCAGGGGCCCCCTACGAGCAGTACTTC
CASSLSGAPYEQYF
>-|TRBD2|TRBV2|TRBJ2-1
TGTGCCAGCAGTGAATGGACTAGTAATGAGCAGTTCTTC
CASSEWTSNEQFF
>-|-|TRBV7-2|TRBJ2-7
TGTGCCAGCAGCTTCCGCAGGGGAGCCTACGAGCAGTACTTC
CASSFRRGAYEQYF
>-|TRBD1|TRBV29-1|TRBJ1-1
TGCAGCGCCCTGGGGCCGGACAGGATAAGAAGTAATGAAGCTTTCTTT
CSALGPDRIRSNEAFF
>few|-|TRBV7-9|TRBJ2-1
TGTGCCACCACTGAGTCTTCCTACAATGAGCAGTTCTTC
CATTESSYNEQFF
>-|-|TRBV5-5|TRBJ1-5
TGTGCCAGCAGCTTTGAAAGTGGGCAGTTCTCGGCCCAGCATTTT
CASSFESGQFSAQHF
>few|-|TRBV3-1|TRBJ1-5
TGTGCCAGCAGCCAGGGTACTTATCAGCCCCAGCATTTT
CASSQGTYQPQHF
>few|-|TRBV5-1|TRBJ1-2
TGCGCCAGCAGCTTGGATGGGGGGCCCTATGGCTACACCTTC
CASSLDGGPYGYTF
>-|-|TRBV12-3/TRBV12-4|TRBJ1-1
TGTGCCAGCAGTTTATCCGTTGAGGGGGGCACTGAAGCTTTCTTT
CASSLSVEGGTEAFF
>-|-|TRBV20-1|TRBJ2-1
TGCAGTGCTAGAAACGTAGGGGGGGGGGGCAATGAGCAGTTCTTC
CSARNVGGGGNEQFF
>few|TRBD2|TRBV4-3|TRBJ2-1
TGCGCCAGCAGCCCATCGGGGACTAGAGGGTCCAATGAGCAGTTCTTC
CASSPSGTRGSNEQFF
>-|-|TRBV12-3/TRBV12-4|TRBJ1-1
TGTGCCAGCACCCCCGTCAATCGGGGCACTGAAGCTTTCTTT
CASTPVNRGTEAFF
>-|TRBD1|TRBV30|TRBJ2-2
TGTGCCTGGAGGTACAGGGGGAGACTGGGGACCGGGGAGCTGTTTTTT
CAWRYRGRLGTGELFF
>few|TRBD1|TRBV28|TRBJ1-3
TGTGCCAGCACTACAGGGGTTGGAAACACCATATATTTT
CASTTGVGNTIYF
>few|-|TRBV7-6|TRBJ2-7
TGTGCCAGCAGCTTAGGTGCGGGGGCCCTCTACGAGCAGTACTTC
CASSLGAGALYEQYF
>few|-|TRBV5-1|TRBJ1-1
TGCGCCAGCAGACCGGGACCCGGGGGAGGTGAAGCTTTCTTT
CASRPGPGGGEAFF
>few|TRBD1|TRBV5-1|TRBJ2-7
TGCGCCAGCAGGGGGGAACCGGGACAGGGACCCTACGAGCAGTACTTC
CASRGEPGQGPYEQYF
>-|TRBD1|TRBV28|TRBJ2-2
TGTGCCAGCAGTCAGTGGACAGGGTCCTTCACCGGGGAGCTGTTTTTT
CASSQWTGSFTGELFF